The sequence of this TCR beta chain was determined in a study of cytomegalovirus exposure and HLA in healthy donors. This CDR3 comprises 13 residues. Germline CDR1 LNHDA, CDR2 SQIVND (reference sequence). The V end was cut by 5 bases, the J end by 7 bases, with 14 bases between. Study-wide findings and caveats: Immune exposure data for these donors was limited to CMV serostatus. An analysis that was carried out later associated 16,000 or so TCR beta sequences with HLA alleles at 0.05 false discovery rate. It was likely that a cluster of highly shared sequence variants was a sequencing artifact. In a later analysis, DRB1 alleles had the most associated TCRs; HLA-C alleles the fewest.

Primers included in the PCR were 60 Vbeta and 13 Jbeta primers. Clones were sequenced by immunoSEQ multiplex PCR, and TCRdb holds only the in-frame ones, with some missing. The data show about 150,000 clones, roughly 80% seen once. This clone is a singleton in its sample. Its specificity is not known. The J gene is TRBJ2-5, the V gene TRBV19, with D possibly matching TRBD2 (5 bases). This sequence was found in a young man in good health and CMV-seropositive. Sequences were obtained from PBMCs. CDR3 region: CASSLATRGTQYF. CDR3 in DNA: TGTGCCAGTAGTCTGGCTACCCGGGGGACCCAGTACTTC. Full variable domain (outside the CDR3, taken from reference TRBV19 and TRBJ2-5): DGGITQSPKYLFRKEGQNVTLSCEQNLNHDAMYWYRQDPGQGLRLIYYSQIVNDFQKGDIAEGYSVSREKKESFPLTVTSAQKNPTAFYLCASSLATRGTQYFGPGTRLLVL.